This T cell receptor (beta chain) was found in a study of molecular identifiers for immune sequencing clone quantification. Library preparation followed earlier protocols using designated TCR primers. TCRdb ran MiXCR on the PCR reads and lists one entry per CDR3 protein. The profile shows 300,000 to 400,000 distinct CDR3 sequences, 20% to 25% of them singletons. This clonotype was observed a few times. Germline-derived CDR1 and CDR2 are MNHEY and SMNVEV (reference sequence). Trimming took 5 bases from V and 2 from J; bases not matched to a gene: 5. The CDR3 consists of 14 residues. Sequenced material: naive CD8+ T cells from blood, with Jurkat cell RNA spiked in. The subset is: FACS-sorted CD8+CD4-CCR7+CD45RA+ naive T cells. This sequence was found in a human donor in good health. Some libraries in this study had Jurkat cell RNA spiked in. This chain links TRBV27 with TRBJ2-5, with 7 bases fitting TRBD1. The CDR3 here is CASSLQGYQETQYF. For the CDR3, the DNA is TGTGCCAGCAGTCTACAGGGGTATCAAGAGACCCAGTACTTC.